This T cell receptor (beta chain) emerged from a study of blood T cells in healthy people across ages. Study-level points and caveats: Shifts in expanded clonotypes may have been confounded by donor CMV status, which was unknown.

For the second PCR, which ran for about 7 to 11 cycles, a sample-barcoded 5' primer and a J-beta primer mix were used. Each cDNA molecule was tagged by a template-switch adaptor with 12 random nucleotides. TCRdb processed the 5' RACE reads anew with MiXCR; each CDR3 protein has one entry. The sample yields 750,000 to 950,000 distinct CDR3 sequences, roughly 50% seen once. For this clonotype: The antigen is unknown.

Trimming cost V 7 bases and J 1 base, with 10 bases left between them. The CDR3 spans 13 residues. CDR1 and CDR2 (germline): MNHEY, SVGAGI. The sequenced material came from blood. The sequence came from a man aged 80 or over in good health. The chain uses TRBV6-5 and TRBJ2-5; D is ambiguous. The CDR3: CASKHTSQETQYF. The CDR3 nucleotides are TGTGCCAGCAAGCACACCTCCCAAGAGACCCAGTACTTC.